This TCR beta chain came from a study of technical replicates of blood from a few donors. With 3 bases clipped from V and 5 bases from J, the junction kept 8 bases outside the gene matches. The CDR3 sequence is 15 residues long. Germline loops: CDR1 WNHNN, CDR2 SYGVQD (reference sequence). Clones were sequenced by immunoSEQ multiplex PCR, and TCRdb holds only the in-frame ones, with some missing. The sample includes about 82,000 clones, around 94% of them seen just once. The chain is built from TRBV10-1 and TRBJ1-1, with TRBD1 identical over 8 bases. Source material: T cells isolated from PBMCs. The TCR comes from a human donor in good health. The CDR3 protein is CASSDQGQARTEAFF. The CDR3 DNA reads as TGCGCCAGCAGTGACCAGGGACAGGCGAGGACTGAAGCTTTCTTT.